The sequence of this TCR beta chain was determined in a study of CD8+CD57+ T cells in acquired aplastic anemia. Selection for sequencing was limited to patients who had shown CD8+CD57+ cell expansion by flow cytometry. Genomic DNA was employed as the template in profiling TCR beta VDJ and CDR3. TCRdb analysed the reads with MiXCR anew, one entry per CDR3 protein. Among 160,000 or so distinct CDR3 sequences listed, about 45% were seen once. V shed 3 bases and J shed 8 bases, with 23 bases lying between them. The CDR3 has 17 amino acids. The source material was sorted CD4+, CD8+, or CD8+CD57+ T cells (not recorded which) from PBMCs. The clonotype was recovered from a human donor with aplastic anemia. The chain carries TRBV12-3 or TRBV12-4 and TRBJ1-5; D is perhaps TRBD1 (6 bases). CDR3: CASSLEGSRGAGKPQHF. As DNA, the CDR3 is TGTGCCAGCAGTTTGGAGGGTAGTCGGGGGGCCGGGAAGCCCCAGCATTTT.